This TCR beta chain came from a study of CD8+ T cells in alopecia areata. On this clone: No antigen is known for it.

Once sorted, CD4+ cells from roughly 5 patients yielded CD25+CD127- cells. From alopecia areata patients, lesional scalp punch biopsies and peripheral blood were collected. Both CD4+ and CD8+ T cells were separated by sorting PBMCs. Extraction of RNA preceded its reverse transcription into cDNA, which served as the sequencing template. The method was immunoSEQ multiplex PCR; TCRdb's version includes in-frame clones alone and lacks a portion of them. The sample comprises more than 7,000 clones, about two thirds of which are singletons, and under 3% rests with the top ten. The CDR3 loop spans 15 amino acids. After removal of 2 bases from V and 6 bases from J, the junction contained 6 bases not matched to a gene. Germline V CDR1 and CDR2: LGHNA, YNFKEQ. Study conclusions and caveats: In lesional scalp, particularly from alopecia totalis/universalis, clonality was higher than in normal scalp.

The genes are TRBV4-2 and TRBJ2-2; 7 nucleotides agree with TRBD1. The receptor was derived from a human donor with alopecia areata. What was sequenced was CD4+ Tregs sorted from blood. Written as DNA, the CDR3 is TGTGCCAGCAGCCAACATGGACAGGTCCCCGGGGAGCTGTTTTTT. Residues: CASSQHGQVPGELFF.